Below, 25 T cell receptor beta chains from the same sample are listed, as sequenced in a study of T cells in Graves' hyperthyroidism and ophthalmopathy. RNA transcripts were the template for amplifying TCR beta CDR3 regions. Carried out on the TCR CDR3, a first-round RT-PCR used the HTBI primer set. MiXCR was run by TCRdb on the multiplex PCR reads, yielding one entry per CDR3 protein. The repertoire consists of about 620,000 distinct CDR3 sequences, with around 15% occurring once and the leading ten covering 3.8%. The specimen was blood. Source of these receptors: a woman aged 25 to 39 with Graves' hyperthyroidism.

The chain carries TRBV9 and TRBJ2-2; D is unresolved. V shed 3 bases and J shed 5 bases, with 11 bases lying between them. The CDR3 spans 14 residues. The V gene's germline CDR1 is SGDLS and CDR2 YYNGEE. CDR3 DNA sequence: TGTGCCAGCAGCGCCAAACTTGGTACCGGGGAGCTGTTTTTT. This sequence encodes CASSAKLGTGELFF.

The V and J genes are TRBV25-1 and TRBJ2-3, with D maybe TRBD2 (6 bases). The germline gives CDR1 MGHDK, CDR2 SYGVNS. There are 15 residues in the CDR3. Trimming removed 3 bases at V and 5 bases at J, with 15 bases between. CDR3 nucleotide sequence: TGTGCCAGCAGTGACCTCCGGGAGTCGGGAGATACGCAGTATTTT. As protein: CASSDLRESGDTQYF. Full variable domain (rest looked up from reference TRBV25-1 and TRBJ2-3): EADIYQTPRYLVIGTGKKITLECSQTMGHDKMYWYQQDPGMELHLIHYSYGVNSTEKGDLSSESTVSRIRTEHFPLTLESARPSHTSQYLCASSDLRESGDTQYFGPGTRLTVL.

This clonotype was recorded a few times. The chain combines TRBV11-2 with TRBJ2-1; no clear D. Trimming cost V 3 bases and J 12 bases, with 9 bases left between them. The CDR3 has 11 residues. CDR1 is SGHAT, CDR2 FQNNGV, per germline. The CDR3 region has the DNA TGTGCCAGCAGCTTTGGTGCTGGGCAGTTCTTC. Protein product: CASSFGAGQFF.

This clonotype was detected only a few times. V and J are TRBV29-1 and TRBJ2-7; 12 bases fit TRBD1. Germline-derived CDR1 and CDR2 are SQVTM and ANQGSEA. The CDR3 totals 17 residues. Trimming removed 3 bases from V and 4 bases from J; junction bases left unmatched: 13. This CDR3 reads CSVEDHLGQGAPYEQYF. The CDR3 region has the DNA TGCAGCGTTGAGGATCACTTGGGACAGGGGGCCCCTTACGAGCAGTACTTC.

This clonotype was picked up many times. In nucleotides, the CDR3 is TGTGCCAGCAGCCCGCTTGGGACTTCCAATGAGCAGTTCTTC. Translated: CASSPLGTSNEQFF. The chain combines TRBV11-2 with TRBJ2-1, with TRBD2 as a possible D gene (6 bases). V was cut by 5 bases and J by 6 bases, with 14 bases left in between. The CDR3 loop spans 14 amino acids. CDR1 is SGHAT and CDR2 is FQNNGV in the germline V gene.

This clonotype was detected many times. The genes are TRBV6-5 and TRBJ1-2, with D tentatively TRBD1 (5 bases). Looked up from germline, CDR1 is MNHEY and CDR2 is SVGAGI. Deletions cut 0 bases from V and 3 bases from J, with 11 bases between. The CDR3 totals 15 residues. For the CDR3, the DNA is TGTGCCAGCAGTTACTCGTGGGGGTCGGACTATGGCTACACCTTC. Residues: CASSYSWGSDYGYTF.

This clonotype was seen many times. The chain combines TRBV7-2 with TRBJ2-7, with 14 positions matching TRBD2. The length of the CDR3 is 15 residues. CDR1 is SGHTA and CDR2 is FQGNSA in the germline V gene. V gave up 1 base and J gave up 4 bases; unmatched junction bases: 0. For the CDR3, the DNA is TGTGCCAGCAGCTTAGGACTAGCGGGAGGGTACGAGCAGTACTTC. The encoded protein is CASSLGLAGGYEQYF.

This sequence joins TRBV29-1 and TRBJ1-1; D might be TRBD1 (6 bases). Trimming pared 6 bases from V and 0 bases from J, leaving 11 bases between. The CDR3 extends over 13 amino acids. In germline, CDR1 is SQVTM, CDR2 ANQGSEA. CDR3 protein: CSVPTGLNTEAFF. The CDR3 bases are TGCAGCGTCCCTACAGGGCTGAACACTGAAGCTTTCTTT.

This clonotype appeared a few times. The chain combines TRBV2 with TRBJ1-2, with D possibly matching TRBD1 (6 bases). Germline CDR1 SNHLY, CDR2 FYNNEI. V was trimmed by 5 bases and J by 3 bases, leaving 13 bases between them. The CDR3 contains 14 residues. The CDR3 loop reads CASSMGGSYYGYTF. The CDR3 DNA follows: TGTGCCAGCAGTATGGGGGGCTCGTACTATGGCTACACCTTC.

The chain couples TRBV5-6 to TRBJ2-3; 11 bases line up with TRBD2. With 1 base clipped from V and 6 bases from J, the junction kept 1 base outside the gene matches. The CDR3 loop spans 14 amino acids. Germline V gene data show CDR1 as SGHDT and CDR2 as YYEEEE. The CDR3 DNA is TGTGCCAGCAGCTTGTGGACTAGCGGGGATACGCAGTATTTT. Translating gives CASSLWTSGDTQYF.

This clonotype was counted at least ten times. The CDR3 spells CASSSGRQETQYF. CDR3 coding DNA: TGTGCCAGCTCCTCTGGGAGGCAGGAGACCCAGTACTTC. V gene TRBV7-3 combines with J gene TRBJ2-5; perhaps TRBD2 as D (6 bases). With 8 bases removed from V and 5 bases from J, the gap between germline ends came to 15 bases. This CDR3 spans 13 amino acids. Germline-derived CDR1 and CDR2 are SGHTA and FQGTGA.

This clonotype was seen a handful of times. The CDR3 loop reads CSARAPLLAGYNEQFF. In nucleotides, the CDR3 is TGCAGTGCTAGAGCCCCCTTACTAGCGGGTTACAATGAGCAGTTCTTC. The chain is built from TRBV20-1 and TRBJ2-1; 9 nucleotides match TRBD2. This CDR3 has 16 amino acids. Germline V lookup: CDR1 DFQATT, CDR2 SNEGSKA (reference sequence). V lost 1 base to trimming and J lost 4 bases; unmatched junction nucleotides: 8.

This clonotype turned up a few times. The chain uses TRBV5-5 and TRBJ1-5, with D perhaps TRBD1 (5 bases). Germline lookup yields CDR1 SGHKS and CDR2 YYEKEE (reference sequence). V lost 0 bases, J lost 7 bases, and 14 bases lay in between. The CDR3 length is 15 residues. DNA for the CDR3: TGTGCCAGCAGCTTGGCCGGGCCAGGGCAGCAGCCCCAGCATTTT. It is translated as CASSLAGPGQQPQHF.

In this sample, this clonotype turned up many times. The CDR3 spells CATDVSRPYEQYF. Written as DNA, the CDR3 is TGTGCCACCGATGTTTCTCGGCCCTACGAGCAGTACTTC. This chain connects TRBV24-1 to TRBJ2-7; D is unclear. The CDR3 length is 13 residues. Trimming took off 9 bases at V and 2 bases at J, with 13 bases between the two ends. The germline gives CDR1 KGHDR, CDR2 SFDVKD.

The V and J genes are TRBV12-3 or TRBV12-4 and TRBJ2-6, with 14 positions matching TRBD2. V was pared by 5 bases and J by 2 bases, with 20 bases of the junction left unmatched. This CDR3 region has 23 residues. CDR3 nucleotide sequence: TGTGCCAGCAGTCCAGGGACTAGCGGGAGTATCCGGACGCCTCAGCCTGGGGCCAACGTCCTGACTTTC. This sequence encodes CASSPGTSGSIRTPQPGANVLTF.

As concerns this clonotype: Without the conserved terminal phenylalanine or tryptophan, this CDR3 likely stems from a read error. V gene TRBV29-1 combines with J gene TRBJ2-1, with 16 nucleotides matching TRBD2. With V trimmed by 6 bases and J by 0 bases, 5 bases remained unmatched. CDR1 is SQVTM and CDR2 is ANQGSEA in the germline V gene. This CDR3 spans 17 amino acids. The CDR3 coding sequence is TGCAGCGTCGAGGGACTAGCGGGAGGGAGCTCCTACAATGAGCAGTTCTCC. Residues: CSVEGLAGGSSYNEQFS.

This clonotype was seen repeatedly, ten times or more. The chain uses TRBV11-2 and TRBJ2-5; maybe TRBD2 (7 bases). Germline-derived CDR1 and CDR2 are SGHAT and FQNNGV. The CDR3 spans 14 residues. Trimming left V 5 bases short and J 8 bases short, with 18 bases between. The CDR3 DNA reads as TGTGCCAGCAGCCCGTCCGGGGGCGGGGGTACCCAGTACTTC. Translated, it gives CASSPSGGGGTQYF.

This clonotype was detected ten times or more. The chain carries TRBV2 and TRBJ2-7, with 8 bases lining up with TRBD2. After removal of 7 bases from V and 2 bases from J, the junction contained 7 bases not matched to a gene. CDR1 and CDR2 from the germline V gene are SNHLY and FYNNEI. The CDR3 is 14 amino acids. Here the CDR3 DNA reads TGTGCCAGCAAAAGACTAGCGTCAACCTACGAGCAGTACTTC. Translated: CASKRLASTYEQYF.

This clonotype showed up many times. The chain employs TRBV5-1 and TRBJ2-1, with 9 bases matching TRBD1. Germline values: CDR1 SGHRS, CDR2 YFSETQ. The CDR3 loop spans 15 amino acids. With V trimmed by 4 bases and J by 4 bases, 6 bases remained unmatched. CDR3 nucleotide sequence: TGCGCCAGCAGCCCCGGGACAGGGTTTTACAATGAGCAGTTCTTC. Protein sequence: CASSPGTGFYNEQFF. The full variable domain, rest sourced from reference TRBV5-1 and TRBJ2-1, is KAGVTQTPRYLIKTRGQQVTLSCSPISGHRSVSWYQQTPGQGLQFLFEYFSETQRNKGNFPGRFSGRQFSNSRSEMNVSTLELGDSALYLCASSPGTGFYNEQFFGPGTRLTVL.

This clonotype was seen many times. The chain combines TRBV2 with TRBJ2-7, with D perhaps TRBD1 (5 bases). The CDR3 is 12 amino acids. The V gene lost 5 bases and the J gene lost 5 bases, with 10 bases spanning the gap. Germline V lookup: CDR1 SNHLY, CDR2 FYNNEI. CDR3 residues: CASSLTDNEQYF. In nucleotides, the CDR3 is TGTGCCAGCAGTTTGACAGATAACGAGCAGTACTTC.

Only a few counts were recorded for this clonotype. This chain links TRBV5-6 with TRBJ2-1; D possibly corresponds to TRBD2 (5 bases). V lost 4 bases and J 13 bases, leaving 15 bases between the germline ends. Germline loops: CDR1 SGHDT, CDR2 YYEEEE. This CDR3 has 12 residues. The CDR3 DNA reads TGTGCCAGCAGCCGCGAGGGTCTTATACAGTTCTTC. Translated, it gives CASSREGLIQFF.

This clonotype was seen repeatedly, ten times or more. This chain uses TRBV5-5 with TRBJ1-1, with D unclear. The CDR3 sequence is 13 residues long. Trimming removed 2 bases at V and 6 bases at J, with 11 bases between. Germline values: CDR1 SGHKS, CDR2 YYEKEE (reference sequence). The DNA for the CDR3 is TGTGCCAGCAGCTTAGGCAGATCTCCTGAAGCTTTCTTT. Translated, it gives CASSLGRSPEAFF. The complete variable domain, with remaining parts taken from reference TRBV5-5 and TRBJ1-1, reads DAGVTQSPTHLIKTRGQQVTLRCSPISGHKSVSWYQQVLGQGPQFIFQYYEKEERGRGNFPDRFSARQFPNYSSELNVNALLLGDSALYLCASSLGRSPEAFFGQGTRLTVV.

Only a few counts were recorded for this clonotype. The chain uses TRBV24-1 and TRBJ2-1; D may be TRBD2 (5 bases). Germline loops: CDR1 KGHDR, CDR2 SFDVKD. V lost 4 bases, J lost 7 bases, and 16 bases lay in between. CDR3 length: 15 residues. CDR3 bases: TGTGCCACCAGTGACCCGAACGGGGTAAGGAATGAGCAGTTCTTC. Encoded protein: CATSDPNGVRNEQFF.

This clonotype was seen at least ten times. The DNA of the CDR3 is TGTGCCAGCAGTTTATTAGCGGGGGGAAATGAGCAGTTCTTC. Translation: CASSLLAGGNEQFF. V usage is TRBV28 and J usage is TRBJ2-1; 10 bases align to TRBD2. The ends lost 1 base at V and 7 bases at J; junction bases unmatched: 1. This CDR3 comprises 14 residues. Germline V lookup: CDR1 MDHEN, CDR2 SYDVKM.

This clonotype was seen a few times. This chain joins TRBV7-2 and TRBJ2-4; 7 bases line up with TRBD1. Germline V gives CDR1 SGHTA, CDR2 FQGNSA. The V gene end was trimmed by 5 bases and the J gene end by 3 bases; junction bases not matched to a gene: 10. The length of the CDR3 is 16 residues. The CDR3 is CASSPQGSELKNIQYF. CDR3 DNA: TGTGCCAGCAGCCCACAGGGGTCGGAACTCAAAAACATTCAGTACTTC. Drawing the rest from reference TRBV7-2 and TRBJ2-4, the complete variable domain is GAGVSQSPSNKVTEKGKDVELRCDPISGHTALYWYRQSLGQGLEFLIYFQGNSAPDKSGLPSDRFSAERTGGSVSTLTIQRTQQEDSAVYLCASSPQGSELKNIQYFGAGTRLSVL.